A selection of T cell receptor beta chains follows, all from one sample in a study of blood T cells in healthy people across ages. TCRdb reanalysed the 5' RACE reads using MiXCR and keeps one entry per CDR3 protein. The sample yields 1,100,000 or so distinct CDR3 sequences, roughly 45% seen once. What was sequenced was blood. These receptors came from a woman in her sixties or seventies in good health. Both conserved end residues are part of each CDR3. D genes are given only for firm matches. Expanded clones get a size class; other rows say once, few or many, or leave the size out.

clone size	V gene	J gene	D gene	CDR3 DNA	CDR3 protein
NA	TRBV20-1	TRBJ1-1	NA	TGCAGTGCTGGATCCGAGGGGAACACTGAAGCTTTCTTT	CSAGSEGNTEAFF
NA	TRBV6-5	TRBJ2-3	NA	TGTGCCAGCAGTCCCCGGGGAGGAGGGTTCACAGATACGCAGTATTTT	CASSPRGGGFTDTQYF
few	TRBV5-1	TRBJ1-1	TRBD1	TGCGCCAGCAGCCGTCGTACAGGGGTGTCCGGCGGGGAAACTGAAGCTTTCTTT	CASSRRTGVSGGETEAFF
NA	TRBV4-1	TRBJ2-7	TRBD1	TGCGCCAGCAGCCACTCCGCTCCGGGACAGGGGGACTACGAGCAGTACTTC	CASSHSAPGQGDYEQYF
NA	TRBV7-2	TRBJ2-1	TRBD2	TGTGCCAGCAGCCTTCGAGCGGGAGGGCCTTTCAATGAGCAGTTCTTC	CASSLRAGGPFNEQFF
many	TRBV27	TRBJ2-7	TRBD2	TGTGCCAGCAGTTTATCTCCTAGCGGGTCCTACGAGCAGTACTTC	CASSLSPSGSYEQYF
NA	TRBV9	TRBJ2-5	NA	TGTGCCAGCAGCGTAGATTTCCGGTTTGGGCCCCAGTACTTC	CASSVDFRFGPQYF
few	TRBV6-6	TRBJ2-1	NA	TGTGCCAGCAGTCCTAACGACAATGAGCAGTTCTTC	CASSPNDNEQFF
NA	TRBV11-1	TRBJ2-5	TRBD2	TGTGCCAGCAGCTTAGCGTCGGGAGGGCGCCAAGAGACCCAGTACTTC	CASSLASGGRQETQYF
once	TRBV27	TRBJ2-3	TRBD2	TGTGCCAGCAGTTTCCTAGCGGGAGGGCGAGATGATACGCAGTATTTT	CASSFLAGGRDDTQYF
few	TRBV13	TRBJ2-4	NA	TGTGCCAGCAGCTCCGGGGGTGCCAAAAACATTCAGTACTTC	CASSSGGAKNIQYF
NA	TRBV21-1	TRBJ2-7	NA	TGTGCCAGCAGCAAAGACGGCAGGACTCAGAATCCCTACGAGCAGTACTTC	CASSKDGRTQNPYEQYF
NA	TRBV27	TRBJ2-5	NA	TGTGCCAGCACCTGGGCAGGTTCAGGGACCCAGTACTTC	CASTWAGSGTQYF
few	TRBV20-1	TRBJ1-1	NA	TGCAGTGCCAAAAAGGGGGAGGGGGGTGAAGCTTTCTTT	CSAKKGEGGEAFF
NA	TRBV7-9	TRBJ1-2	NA	TGTGCCAGCAGTGGGCAGAGGGGCGGCTATGGCTACACCTTC	CASSGQRGGYGYTF